This T cell receptor beta chain was retrieved from a study of cytomegalovirus exposure and HLA in healthy donors. As concerns this clone: Antigen specificity is unknown.

PCR employed 60 Vbeta and 13 Jbeta primers. Libraries were prepared by immunoSEQ multiplex PCR; TCRdb keeps only in-frame clonotypes and omits some of them. The sample has some 90,000 clones, just over 70% seen once; the top ten hold about 7.7%. Overall study findings and caveats: Relative to equally common others, HLA-associated TCR beta chains showed greater clonal expansion in a later analysis. In a later analysis, across HLA loci, associated TCR counts were highest for DRB1, lowest for HLA-C. Within an earlier analysis, most TCR beta V segments proved productive either about 90% or about 30% of the time.

Sequenced: PBMCs. This clonotype was obtained from a man aged 60-69 years in good health and CMV-seronegative.

The CDR3 bases are TGTGCCAGCACCCATACGTTTGCTACATTAGGTTCAGAGGAGGTTGAGCAGTTCTTC. Residues: CASTHTFATLGSEEVEQFF. The chain has TRBV7-9 and TRBJ2-1; D is perhaps TRBD2 (5 bases). Germline V gene data show CDR1 as SEHNR and CDR2 as FQNEAQ (reference sequence). CDR3 length: 19 residues. Trimming pared 7 bases from V and 9 bases from J, leaving 34 bases between.